A single sample is the source of the 25 T cell receptor beta chains below, sequenced in a study of cytomegalovirus exposure and HLA in healthy donors. Both 60 Vbeta primers and 13 Jbeta primers went into the PCR. Assay: immunoSEQ multiplex PCR; the TCRdb copy retains only in-frame clones and omits some. The sample lists 63,000 or so clones, 65% to 85% occurring once. Sequenced input: PBMCs. The receptors originated from a woman aged 25 to 39 in good health and CMV-seronegative.

The chain links TRBV19 to TRBJ2-2, with TRBD1 identical over 7 bases. Trimming removed 9 bases from V and 5 bases from J; junction bases left unmatched: 6. The CDR3 length is 13 residues. CDR1 is LNHDA, CDR2 SQIVND, per germline (reference sequence). The CDR3 reads CASLDRETGELFF. DNA of the CDR3: TGTGCCAGCCTTGACAGGGAAACCGGGGAGCTGTTTTTT.

The chain couples TRBV6-5 to TRBJ2-1; 8 bases align to TRBD2. The trim removed 7 bases at V and 9 bases at J, leaving 11 bases unmatched. The CDR3 runs 14 residues. In germline, CDR1 is MNHEY, CDR2 SVGAGI. CDR3 DNA: TGTGCCAGCACCCACGGGCGGGAGGAGGGTGAGCAGTTCTTC. Translating it yields CASTHGREEGEQFF.

The rearrangement joins TRBV7-9 to TRBJ2-1; perhaps TRBD2 as D (5 bases). This CDR3 has 12 residues. With 4 bases removed from V and 9 bases from J, the gap between germline ends came to 10 bases. Per the germline V gene, CDR1 is SEHNR and CDR2 is FQNEAQ (reference sequence). CDR3 sequence reads: CASSSLGSEQFF. The CDR3 coding sequence is TGTGCCAGCAGCTCTTTAGGGAGTGAGCAGTTCTTC. Complete variable domain (other parts from reference TRBV7-9 and TRBJ2-1): DTGVSQNPRHKITKRGQNVTFRCDPISEHNRLYWYRQTLGQGPEFLTYFQNEAQLEKSRLLSDRFSAERPKGSFSTLEIQRTEQGDSAMYLCASSSLGSEQFFGPGTRLTVL.

The rearrangement links TRBV7-2 to TRBJ2-1; weak D call: TRBD2 (5 bases). Germline values: CDR1 SGHTA, CDR2 FQGNSA. The CDR3 loop spans 17 amino acids. The ends were cut back, 2 bases at V and 4 bases at J, with 18 bases in the middle. CDR3 loop: CASSLSGGPGIYNEQFF. CDR3 coding DNA: TGTGCCAGCAGCTTAAGTGGAGGACCCGGGATTTACAATGAGCAGTTCTTC.

The chain carries TRBV13 and TRBJ2-1; 9 bases agree with TRBD2. The CDR3 runs 19 residues. Germline assignment: CDR1 PRHDT and CDR2 FYEKMQ (reference sequence). V lost 5 bases, J lost 0 bases, and 14 bases stayed unmatched. CDR3 in DNA: TGTGCCAGCAGCGCATCTTGGACTAGCGACCCGAGCTCCTACAATGAGCAGTTCTTC. It specifies CASSASWTSDPSSYNEQFF.

This sequence joins TRBV6-6 and TRBJ1-3, with 8 positions matching TRBD1. The CDR3 is 16 residues long. Germline trimming cut 0 bases from V and 2 bases from J; bases unmatched to any gene: 3. Germline V gives CDR1 MNHNY, CDR2 SVGAGI (reference sequence). In nucleotides, the CDR3 is TGTGCCAGCAGTTACTCGATACAGGGGGCTGGAAACACCATATATTTT. It codes for CASSYSIQGAGNTIYF.

The gene calls are TRBV2 and TRBJ1-5, with TRBD1 matching over 7 bases. CDR1 and CDR2 from the germline V gene are SNHLY and FYNNEI. The CDR3 has 15 residues. V dropped 0 bases and J dropped 5; count of bases not matched to a gene: 4. Written as DNA, the CDR3 is TGTGCCAGCAGTGAAGCGTCCACAGGGGATCAGCCCCAGCATTTT. Translated, it gives CASSEASTGDQPQHF. Together with reference TRBV2 and TRBJ1-5, the CDR3 gives the full variable domain: EPEVTQTPSHQVTQMGQEVILRCVPISNHLYFYWYRQILGQKVEFLVSFYNNEISEKSEIFDDQFSVERPDGSNFTLKIRSTKLEDSAMYFCASSEASTGDQPQHFGDGTRLSIL.

The chain couples TRBV19 to TRBJ1-3; the D is unclear. CDR1 is LNHDA and CDR2 is SQIVND in the germline V gene (reference sequence). CDR3 length: 16 residues. V was clipped by 3 bases and J by 0 bases, with 12 bases between them. This CDR3 is CASSMALGSSGNTIYF. For the CDR3, the DNA is TGTGCCAGTAGTATGGCGCTCGGGAGCTCTGGAAACACCATATATTTT.

This clone was picked up a small number of times. V and J are TRBV4-2 and TRBJ2-3, with D possibly being TRBD2 (5 bases). Germline V gives CDR1 LGHNA, CDR2 YNFKEQ. The germline V and J ends were trimmed by 0 bases and 6 bases, with 10 bases remaining between them. The CDR3 runs 14 residues. The CDR3 nucleotides are TGTGCCAGCAGCCAAGATTTACTAGGGGATACGCAGTATTTT. Residues: CASSQDLLGDTQYF.

The rearrangement joins TRBV12-5 to TRBJ1-5; D ambiguous. This CDR3 has 16 residues. The ends were cut back, 5 bases at V and 3 bases at J, with 17 bases in the middle. The germline V gene encodes CDR1 LGHNT and CDR2 FRNRAP. The CDR3 bases are TGTGCTAGTGGTCCCCGACTGTCGGGTGACAATCAGCCCCAGCATTTT. Translation gives CASGPRLSGDNQPQHF.

The table lists this clone with a count of one. V and J are TRBV6-1 and TRBJ1-2, with 7 bases aligning to TRBD1. Germline V gene lookup returns CDR1 MNHNS and CDR2 SASEGT. CDR3 length: 12 residues. After removal of 7 bases from V and 8 bases from J, the junction contained 7 bases not matched to a gene. The chain's CDR3 is CASTTGVSGYTF. The CDR3 DNA is TGTGCCAGCACCACAGGGGTAAGCGGCTACACCTTC.

The chain is built from TRBV11-3 and TRBJ1-1, with no clear D. The V gene's germline CDR1 is SGHNT and CDR2 YENEEA. Trimming removed 2 bases from V and 2 bases from J, with 6 bases in between. The CDR3 is 13 residues long. The CDR3 DNA is TGTGCCAGCAGCTTATCTTATAACACTGAAGCTTTCTTT. This encodes CASSLSYNTEAFF.

This clone was counted only a few times. The chain employs TRBV5-1 and TRBJ2-5; TRBD1 agrees at 9 bases. The CDR3 has 14 residues. The germline V gene encodes CDR1 SGHRS and CDR2 YFSETQ. Unmatched junction bases numbered 3, after V lost 0 bases and J lost 6 bases. CDR3 in amino acids: CASSLVQGAKTQYF. The CDR3 DNA reads TGCGCCAGCAGCTTGGTACAGGGGGCAAAGACCCAGTACTTC.

The chain carries TRBV27 and TRBJ2-1; a weak D match, TRBD2 (6 bases). This CDR3 comprises 12 residues. Trimming took off 2 bases at V and 7 bases at J, with 6 bases between the two ends. Germline assignment: CDR1 MNHEY and CDR2 SMNVEV (reference sequence). The CDR3 DNA reads as TGTGCCAGCAGTTTAAGCGGGAATGAGCAGTTCTTC. Its protein product is CASSLSGNEQFF.

The chain employs TRBV7-2 and TRBJ2-1; 11 positions match TRBD2. CDR1 is SGHTA, CDR2 FQGNSA, per germline. There are 15 residues in the CDR3. Trimming cost V 4 bases and J 6 bases; bases outside gene matches: 5. CDR3: CASSSSGGRGNEQFF. The DNA for the CDR3 is TGTGCCAGCAGCTCTAGCGGGGGGAGGGGCAATGAGCAGTTCTTC. Together with reference TRBV7-2 and TRBJ2-1, the CDR3 gives the full variable domain: GAGVSQSPSNKVTEKGKDVELRCDPISGHTALYWYRQSLGQGLEFLIYFQGNSAPDKSGLPSDRFSAERTGGSVSTLTIQRTQQEDSAVYLCASSSSGGRGNEQFFGPGTRLTVL.

The rearrangement links TRBV6-5 to TRBJ1-1; 8 bases are shared with TRBD1. The CDR3 covers 13 residues. CDR1 is MNHEY, CDR2 SVGAGI, per germline. V shed 8 bases and J 5 bases; nucleotides not matched to a gene: 7. CDR3 coding DNA: TGTGCCAGCGGTGGACAGGGCGGAACTGAAGCTTTCTTT. Its protein product is CASGGQGGTEAFF.

The V call is TRBV14, the J call TRBJ2-2, with 8 bases matching TRBD2. CDR3 length equals 15 residues. CDR1 is SGHDN and CDR2 is FVKESK in the germline V gene. V shed 6 bases and J 1 base; nucleotides not matched to a gene: 4. The CDR3 region has the DNA TGTGCCAGCAGTCTGGCGGGGGGGAACACCGGGGAGCTGTTTTTT. It encodes CASSLAGGNTGELFF. The variable domain in full, completed from reference TRBV14 and TRBJ2-2, reads EAGVTQFPSHSVIEKGQTVTLRCDPISGHDNLYWYRRVMGKEIKFLLHFVKESKQDESGMPNNRFLAERTGGTYSTLKVQPAELEDSGVYFCASSLAGGNTGELFFGEGSRLTVL.

This sequence joins TRBV30 and TRBJ2-3; D is unclear. Germline lookup yields CDR1 GTSNPN and CDR2 SVGIG (reference sequence). V lost 0 bases and J lost 3, with 10 bases in between. The CDR3 has 14 amino acids. The CDR3 region is CAWSVLAVTDTQYF. CDR3 coding DNA: TGTGCCTGGAGTGTTCTCGCGGTTACAGATACGCAGTATTTT.

Only one count was recorded for this clone. This sequence joins TRBV9 and TRBJ1-2, with no clear D. The germline V gene has CDR1 SGDLS and CDR2 YYNGEE. Between the trimmed V and J ends, which lost 0 bases and 2 bases, there was a span of 11 bases. This CDR3 is 15 amino acids long. In DNA, the CDR3 is TGTGCCAGCAGCGTAGCAGGTCGGGAAAACTATGGCTACACCTTC. Translation: CASSVAGRENYGYTF.

The chain joins TRBV11-3 to TRBJ1-1; weak D call: TRBD1 (5 bases). Per germline, CDR1 SGHNT and CDR2 YENEEA. This CDR3 region has 11 residues. Trimming removed 4 bases from V and 9 bases from J, with 9 bases in between. CDR3 region: CASSSGGQAFF. The DNA of the CDR3 is TGTGCCAGCAGCTCGGGGGGTCAAGCTTTCTTT.

This clone was found once. This chain connects TRBV9 to TRBJ1-2, with TRBD1 matching 8 bases. CDR1 and CDR2 from the germline V gene are SGDLS and YYNGEE. The CDR3 runs 13 residues. V gave up 3 bases and J gave up 6 bases; unmatched junction bases: 4. Here the CDR3 reads CASSDRTGNGYTF. The CDR3 nucleotides are TGTGCCAGCAGCGATCGGACAGGGAATGGCTACACCTTC.

The CDR3 DNA sequence: TGTGCCAGCTCACCCCGGGGGGAGAACCAGCCCCAGCATTTT. Translating it yields CASSPRGENQPQHF. V gene TRBV18 combines with J gene TRBJ1-5, with D possibly matching TRBD1 (5 bases). V was cut by 3 bases and J by 7 bases, with 13 bases left in between. The V gene's germline CDR1 is KGHSH and CDR2 LQKENI. The length of the CDR3 is 14 residues.

J is TRBJ1-2 and V is TRBV29-1; TRBD1 aligns across 7 bases. The junction had 9 bases not matched to a gene; V was cut back by 4 bases and J by 4 bases. Germline values: CDR1 SQVTM, CDR2 ANQGSEA. The CDR3 covers 14 residues. In nucleotides, the CDR3 is TGCAGCGTTGGGTCAGACAGGGCGAGCTATGGCTACACCTTC. Its translation is CSVGSDRASYGYTF.

The rearrangement uses TRBV5-1 and TRBJ1-2, with D maybe TRBD1 (5 bases). The germline gives CDR1 SGHRS, CDR2 YFSETQ. Between the trimmed V and J ends, which lost 1 base and 1 base, there was a span of 11 bases. The CDR3 is 15 residues long. CDR3 in amino acids: CASSLLAGHNYGYTF. The CDR3 DNA is TGCGCCAGCAGCTTGCTGGCAGGACATAACTATGGCTACACCTTC.

J is TRBJ2-3 and V is TRBV7-3, with 9 bases lining up with TRBD2. CDR1 SGHTA and CDR2 FQGTGA come from the germline V gene. The CDR3 length is 16 residues. V was clipped by 2 bases and J by 5 bases; unmatched bases: 8. The CDR3 here is CASSLEASGNGDTQYF. The CDR3 nucleotides are TGTGCCAGCAGCTTAGAGGCTAGCGGGAATGGAGATACGCAGTATTTT.